The clone carrying this TCR beta chain is a singleton in its sample. Its target is unknown. This entry is derived from a study of T cell clones after liver transplantation. Turning to the study itself: Apart from three HCV-positive recipients, transplants were for non-autoimmune, non-viral reasons. Study-wide results and limits: Small, mixed patient groups and varying post-transplant times limit these conclusions.

Only in-frame clones appear in the TCRdb table, and some are missing; sequencing was by immunoSEQ multiplex PCR. The profile covers tens of thousands of clones, with less than 90% appearing a single time and 2% to 2.5% taken by the ten largest. The TCR sequence derives from a human patient who received a liver transplant. Some T cells may trace back to the graft donor. Sequences were derived from CD4+ T cells from blood, sampled roughly 50 months after liver transplant.

In DNA, the CDR3 is TGTGCCAGCAGTTTGTCAGGGGTCTATGGCTACACCTTC. It yields the protein CASSLSGVYGYTF. The chain couples TRBV28 to TRBJ1-2; a weak D match, TRBD1 (6 bases). The CDR3 runs 13 residues. V shed 3 bases and J shed 4 bases, with 9 bases lying between them. Germline V lookup: CDR1 MDHEN, CDR2 SYDVKM.